The source of this T cell receptor (beta chain) is a study of blood T cells in healthy people across ages. There are a few counts of this clonotype. Losses at the gene ends were 8 bases for V and 6 bases for J; bases not matched to a gene: 2. Germline CDR1 and CDR2: MNHEY and SVGAGI. The CDR3 sequence is 12 residues long. Each sample yielded at least 6 million isolated PBMCs. Total RNA extraction produced at least 5.5 micrograms (per sample) for the study. Primers used in a second PCR of roughly 7 to 12 cycles were a sample-barcoded 5' primer and a J-beta primer mix. Every sample returned 2.5 million or more CDR3-containing paired-end reads. Using its own MiXCR run on the 5' RACE reads, TCRdb lists one record per CDR3 protein. The table has 850,000 to 1,100,000 distinct CDR3 sequences, about two fifths seen once; the top ten hold 10% to 15%.

The TCR originated in a man between 18 and 35 years old in good health. The genes are TRBV6-5 and TRBJ2-1, with TRBD1 matching over 9 bases. Source material: blood. Here the CDR3 DNA reads TGTGCCAGCGGGACAGGGTTCAATGAGCAGTTCTTC. It codes for CASGTGFNEQFF.